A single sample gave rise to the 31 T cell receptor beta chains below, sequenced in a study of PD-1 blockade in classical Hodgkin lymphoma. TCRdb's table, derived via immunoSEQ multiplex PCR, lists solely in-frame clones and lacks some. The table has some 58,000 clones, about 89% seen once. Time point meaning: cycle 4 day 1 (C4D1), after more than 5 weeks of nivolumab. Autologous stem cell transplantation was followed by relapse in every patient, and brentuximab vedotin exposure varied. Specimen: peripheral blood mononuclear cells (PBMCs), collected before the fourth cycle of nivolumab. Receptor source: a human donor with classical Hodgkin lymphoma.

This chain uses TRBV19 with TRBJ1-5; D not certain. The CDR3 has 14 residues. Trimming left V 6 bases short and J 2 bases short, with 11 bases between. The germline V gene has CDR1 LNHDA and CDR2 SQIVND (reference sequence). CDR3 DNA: TGTGCCAGTAGCCTCATCGGGGGCAATCAGCCCCAGCATTTT. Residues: CASSLIGGNQPQHF.

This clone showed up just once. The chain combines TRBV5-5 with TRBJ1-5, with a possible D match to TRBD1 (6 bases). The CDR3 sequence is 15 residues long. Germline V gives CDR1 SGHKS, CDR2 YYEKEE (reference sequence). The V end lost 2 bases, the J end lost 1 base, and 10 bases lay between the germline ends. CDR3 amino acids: CASSLFGQSNQPQHF. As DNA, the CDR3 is TGTGCCAGCAGCTTATTTGGACAGAGCAATCAGCCCCAGCATTTT. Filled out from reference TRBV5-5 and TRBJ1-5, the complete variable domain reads DAGVTQSPTHLIKTRGQQVTLRCSPISGHKSVSWYQQVLGQGPQFIFQYYEKEERGRGNFPDRFSARQFPNYSSELNVNALLLGDSALYLCASSLFGQSNQPQHFGDGTRLSIL.

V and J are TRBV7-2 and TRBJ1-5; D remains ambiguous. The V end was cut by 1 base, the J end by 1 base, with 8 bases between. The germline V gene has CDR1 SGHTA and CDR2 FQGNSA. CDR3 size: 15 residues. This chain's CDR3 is CASSLEGRSNQPQHF. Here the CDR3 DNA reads TGTGCCAGCAGCTTAGAAGGTAGGAGCAATCAGCCCCAGCATTTT.

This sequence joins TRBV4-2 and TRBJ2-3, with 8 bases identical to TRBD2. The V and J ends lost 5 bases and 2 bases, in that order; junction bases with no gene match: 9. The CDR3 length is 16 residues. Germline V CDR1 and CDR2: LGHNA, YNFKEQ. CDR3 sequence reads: CASSVQAGEITDTQYF. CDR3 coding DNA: TGTGCCAGCAGCGTCCAAGCGGGGGAAATCACAGATACGCAGTATTTT.

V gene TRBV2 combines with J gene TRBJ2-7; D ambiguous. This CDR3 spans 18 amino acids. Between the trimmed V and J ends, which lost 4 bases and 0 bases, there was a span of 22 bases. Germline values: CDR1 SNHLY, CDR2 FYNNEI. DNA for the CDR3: TGTGCCAGCAGTGGGACGGCATGGGATCCCGTATACTCCTACGAGCAGTACTTC. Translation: CASSGTAWDPVYSYEQYF.

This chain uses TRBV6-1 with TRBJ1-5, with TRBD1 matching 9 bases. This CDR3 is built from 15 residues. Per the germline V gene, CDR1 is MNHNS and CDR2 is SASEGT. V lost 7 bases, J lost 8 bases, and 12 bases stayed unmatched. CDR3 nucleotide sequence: TGTGCCAGCAACAGGAGGGGACAGGGAGGGAAGCCCCAGCATTTT. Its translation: CASNRRGQGGKPQHF.

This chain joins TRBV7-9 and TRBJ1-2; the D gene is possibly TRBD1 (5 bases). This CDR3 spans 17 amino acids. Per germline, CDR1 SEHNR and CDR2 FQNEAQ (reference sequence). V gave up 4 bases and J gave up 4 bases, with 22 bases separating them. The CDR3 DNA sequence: TGTGCCAGCAGCTCCCTATTCACGACAGATCGTAGCTATGGCTACACCTTC. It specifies CASSSLFTTDRSYGYTF.

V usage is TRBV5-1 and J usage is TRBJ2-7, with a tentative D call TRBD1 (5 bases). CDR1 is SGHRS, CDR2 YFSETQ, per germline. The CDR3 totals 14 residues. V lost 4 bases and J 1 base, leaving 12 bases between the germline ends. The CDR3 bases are TGCGCCAGCAGCCTGACAGCTATGTCCTACGAGCAGTACTTC. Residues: CASSLTAMSYEQYF.

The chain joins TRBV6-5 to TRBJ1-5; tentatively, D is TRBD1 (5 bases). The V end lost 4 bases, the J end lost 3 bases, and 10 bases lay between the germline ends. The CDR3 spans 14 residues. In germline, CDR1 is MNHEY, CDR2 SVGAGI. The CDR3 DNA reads TGTGCCAGCAGTTCCGGGACCTACAATCAGCCCCAGCATTTT. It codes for CASSSGTYNQPQHF.

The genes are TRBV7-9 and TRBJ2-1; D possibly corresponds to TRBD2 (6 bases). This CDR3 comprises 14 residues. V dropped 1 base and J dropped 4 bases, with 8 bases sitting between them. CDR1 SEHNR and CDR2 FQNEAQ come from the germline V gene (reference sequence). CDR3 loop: CASSLGAGYNEQFF. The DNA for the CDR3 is TGTGCCAGCAGCTTAGGGGCGGGGTACAATGAGCAGTTCTTC.

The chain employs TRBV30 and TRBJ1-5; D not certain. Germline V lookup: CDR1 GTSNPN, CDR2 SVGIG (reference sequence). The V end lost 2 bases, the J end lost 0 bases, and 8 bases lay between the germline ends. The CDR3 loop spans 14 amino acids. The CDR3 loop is CAWSRGNSNQPQHF. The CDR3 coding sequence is TGTGCCTGGAGTAGAGGAAATAGCAATCAGCCCCAGCATTTT.

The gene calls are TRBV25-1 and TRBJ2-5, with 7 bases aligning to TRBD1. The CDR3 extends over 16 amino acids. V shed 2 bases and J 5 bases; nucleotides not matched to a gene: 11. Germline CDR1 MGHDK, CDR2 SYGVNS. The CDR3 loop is CASSEPNVGQWETQYF. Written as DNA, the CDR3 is TGTGCCAGCAGTGAACCCAATGTGGGACAGTGGGAGACCCAGTACTTC.

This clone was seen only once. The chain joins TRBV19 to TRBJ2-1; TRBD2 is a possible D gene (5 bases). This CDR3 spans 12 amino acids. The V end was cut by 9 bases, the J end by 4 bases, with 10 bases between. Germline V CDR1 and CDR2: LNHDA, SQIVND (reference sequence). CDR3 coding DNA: TGTGCCAGCAACGGAGGTTACAATGAGCAGTTCTTC. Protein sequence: CASNGGYNEQFF.

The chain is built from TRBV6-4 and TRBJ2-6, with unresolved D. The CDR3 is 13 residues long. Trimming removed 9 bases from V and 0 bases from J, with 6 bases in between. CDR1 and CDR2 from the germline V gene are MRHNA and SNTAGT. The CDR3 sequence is CASGLSGANVLTF. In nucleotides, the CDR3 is TGTGCCAGTGGCCTCTCTGGGGCCAACGTCCTGACTTTC.

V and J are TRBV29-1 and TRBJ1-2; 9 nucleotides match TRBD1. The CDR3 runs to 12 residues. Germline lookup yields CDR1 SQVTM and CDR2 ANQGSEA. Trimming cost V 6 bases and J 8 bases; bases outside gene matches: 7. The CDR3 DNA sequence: TGCAGCGTAGGACAGGGGTTCGGAGGCTACACCTTC. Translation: CSVGQGFGGYTF.

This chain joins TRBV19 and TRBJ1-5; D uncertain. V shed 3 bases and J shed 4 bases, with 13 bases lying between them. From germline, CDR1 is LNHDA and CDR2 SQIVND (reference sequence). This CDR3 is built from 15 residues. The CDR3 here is CASSIQAASNQPQHF. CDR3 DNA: TGTGCCAGTAGTATCCAGGCTGCTAGTAATCAGCCCCAGCATTTT.

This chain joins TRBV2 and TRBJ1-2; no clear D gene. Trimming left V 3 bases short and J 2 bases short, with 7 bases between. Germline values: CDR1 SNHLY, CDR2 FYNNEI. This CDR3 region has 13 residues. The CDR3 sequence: CASSDSGNYGYTF. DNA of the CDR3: TGTGCCAGCAGTGATTCTGGCAACTATGGCTACACCTTC.

The CDR3 spells CAGYRRGYTF. The CDR3 DNA follows: TGTGCCGGCTACAGACGGGGCTACACCTTC. The chain employs TRBV6-1 and TRBJ1-2; D ambiguous. Trimming stripped 11 bases from V and 8 bases from J, with 12 bases between. CDR1 and CDR2 from the germline V gene are MNHNS and SASEGT. This CDR3 region has 10 residues.

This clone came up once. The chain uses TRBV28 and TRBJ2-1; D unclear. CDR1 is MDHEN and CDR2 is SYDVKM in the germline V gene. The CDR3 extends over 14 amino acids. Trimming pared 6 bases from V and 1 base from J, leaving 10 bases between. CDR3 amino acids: CASSPPRSYNEQFF. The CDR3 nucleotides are TGTGCCAGCAGCCCCCCGAGGTCCTACAATGAGCAGTTCTTC.

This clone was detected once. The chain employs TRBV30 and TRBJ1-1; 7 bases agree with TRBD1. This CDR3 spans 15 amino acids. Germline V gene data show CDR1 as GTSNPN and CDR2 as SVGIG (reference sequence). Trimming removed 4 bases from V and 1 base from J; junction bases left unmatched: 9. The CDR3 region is CAWTGQFRGNTEAFF. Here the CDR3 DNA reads TGTGCCTGGACGGGACAGTTCAGAGGGAACACTGAAGCTTTCTTT.

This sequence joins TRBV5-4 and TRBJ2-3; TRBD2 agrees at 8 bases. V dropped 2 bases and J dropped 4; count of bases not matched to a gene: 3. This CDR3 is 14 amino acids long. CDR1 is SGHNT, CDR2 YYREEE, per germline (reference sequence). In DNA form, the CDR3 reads TGTGCCAGCAGCTTTGCGGGGGGTGCAGATACGCAGTATTTT. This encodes CASSFAGGADTQYF.

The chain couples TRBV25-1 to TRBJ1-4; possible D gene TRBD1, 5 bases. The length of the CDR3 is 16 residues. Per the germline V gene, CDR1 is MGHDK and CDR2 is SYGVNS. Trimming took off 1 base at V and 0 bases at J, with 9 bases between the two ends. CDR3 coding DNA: TGTGCCAGCAGTGAATCGCCGGGGGCAACTAATGAAAAACTGTTTTTT. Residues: CASSESPGATNEKLFF.

As DNA, the CDR3 is TGTGCCGCAACGGGGACCAGTAGGGTCTTTAGGGAAGCTTTCTTT. Translating it yields CAATGTSRVFREAFF. The gene calls are TRBV19 and TRBJ1-1; D perhaps matches TRBD1 (5 bases). Germline loops: CDR1 LNHDA, CDR2 SQIVND (reference sequence). V was pared by 11 bases and J by 8 bases, with 27 bases between. The CDR3 runs 15 residues. Full variable domain (outside the CDR3, taken from reference TRBV19 and TRBJ1-1): DGGITQSPKYLFRKEGQNVTLSCEQNLNHDAMYWYRQDPGQGLRLIYYSQIVNDFQKGDIAEGYSVSREKKESFPLTVTSAQKNPTAFYLCAATGTSRVFREAFFGQGTRLTVV.

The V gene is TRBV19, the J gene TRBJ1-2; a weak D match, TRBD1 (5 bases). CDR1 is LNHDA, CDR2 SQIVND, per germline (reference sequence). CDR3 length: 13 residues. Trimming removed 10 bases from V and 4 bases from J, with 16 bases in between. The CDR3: CATLQGFGYGYTF. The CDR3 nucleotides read TGTGCCACCCTCCAGGGTTTCGGCTATGGCTACACCTTC.

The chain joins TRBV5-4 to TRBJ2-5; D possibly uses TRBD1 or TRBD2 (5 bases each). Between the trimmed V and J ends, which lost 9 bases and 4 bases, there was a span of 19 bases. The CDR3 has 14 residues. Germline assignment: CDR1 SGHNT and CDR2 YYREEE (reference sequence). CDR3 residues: CAIHSAGGLETQYF. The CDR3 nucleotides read TGTGCCATCCACTCCGCTGGGGGATTAGAGACCCAGTACTTC.

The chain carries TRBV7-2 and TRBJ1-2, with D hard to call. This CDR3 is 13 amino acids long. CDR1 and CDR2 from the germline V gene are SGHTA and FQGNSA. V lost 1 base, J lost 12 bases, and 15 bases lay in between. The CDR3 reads CASSLGQLIGDTF. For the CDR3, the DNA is TGTGCCAGCAGCTTAGGTCAGCTTATTGGTGACACCTTC.

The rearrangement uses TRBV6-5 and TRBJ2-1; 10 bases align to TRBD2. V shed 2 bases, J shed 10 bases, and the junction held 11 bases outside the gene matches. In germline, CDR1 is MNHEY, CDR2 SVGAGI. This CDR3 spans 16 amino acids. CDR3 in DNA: TGTGCCAGCAGTTACGGACGGGTAGCGGGGGGCTCCGAGCAGTTCTTC. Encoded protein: CASSYGRVAGGSEQFF.

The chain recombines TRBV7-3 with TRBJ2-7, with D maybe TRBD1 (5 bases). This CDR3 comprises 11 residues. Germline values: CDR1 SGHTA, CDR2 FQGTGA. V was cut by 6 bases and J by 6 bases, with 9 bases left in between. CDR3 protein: CASRDKTEQYF. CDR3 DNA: TGTGCCAGCAGGGACAAAACCGAGCAGTACTTC.

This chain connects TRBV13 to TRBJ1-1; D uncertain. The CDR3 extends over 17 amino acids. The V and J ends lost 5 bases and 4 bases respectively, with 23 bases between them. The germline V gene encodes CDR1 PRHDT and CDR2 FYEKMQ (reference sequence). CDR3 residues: CASSPPARTSGGTEAFF. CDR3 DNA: TGTGCCAGCAGCCCACCAGCAAGGACGTCCGGCGGCACTGAAGCTTTCTTT. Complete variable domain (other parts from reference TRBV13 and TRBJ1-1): AAGVIQSPRHLIKEKRETATLKCYPIPRHDTVYWYQQGPGQDPQFLISFYEKMQSDKGSIPDRFSAQQFSDYHSELNMSSLELGDSALYFCASSPPARTSGGTEAFFGQGTRLTVV.

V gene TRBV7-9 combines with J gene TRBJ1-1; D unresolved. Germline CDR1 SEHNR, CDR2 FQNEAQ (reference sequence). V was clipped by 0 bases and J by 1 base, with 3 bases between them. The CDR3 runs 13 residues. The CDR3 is CASSLAPNTEAFF. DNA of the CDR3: TGTGCCAGCAGCTTAGCCCCGAACACTGAAGCTTTCTTT.

CDR3 bases: TGTGCCAGCAGTTTGAAGGGACGGAACAATGAGCAGTTCTTC. Translated, it gives CASSLKGRNNEQFF. V and J are TRBV6-6 and TRBJ2-1; the D gene could be TRBD1 or TRBD2 (5 bases each). From germline, CDR1 is MNHNY and CDR2 SVGAGI (reference sequence). The CDR3 consists of 14 residues. V was shortened by 4 bases and J by 5 bases, with 12 bases between the two germline ends.